This TCR beta chain was recovered during a study of OX40 agonist ivuxolimab in advanced cancers. In the study overall: Patients' therapy was ivuxolimab, an antibody that acts as an agonist of OX40 (CD134). Patients with hepatocellular carcinoma, melanoma, renal cell or head and neck cancer made up the dose-escalation patients.

Repertoires were generated with immunoSEQ multiplex PCR, while TCRdb's copy carries only in-frame clones and drops some. In the table there are about 68,000 clones, about 90% of which are singletons. Study-wide results and limits: CD4+ and CD8+ T cells in blood underwent clonal expansion by week 6 at 0.1 to 3.0 mg/kg.

Baseline, cycle 4 day 1, and cycle 7 day 1 were the blood sampling points. The CDR3 consists of 14 residues. The junction had 5 bases not matched to a gene; V was cut back by 7 bases and J by 0 bases. Germline values: CDR1 MNHEY, CDR2 SVGAGI. As concerns this clone: Its target is not known.

The sequenced sample was CD4+ or CD8+ T cells sorted from blood, obtained in a trial of the OX40 agonist ivuxolimab. The TCR comes from an adult with an advanced solid tumor such as melanoma, head and neck, liver or kidney cancer. The J gene is TRBJ1-1, the V gene TRBV6-5; 7 nucleotides match TRBD1. The CDR3 loop reads CASTRGSMNTEAFF. The CDR3 DNA reads TGTGCCAGCACCAGGGGGTCGATGAACACTGAAGCTTTCTTT.